This T cell receptor beta chain was retrieved from a study of regulatory T cells in long-lasting Graves disease (dated by TCRdb to the early 2020s). At the level of the whole study: Newly diagnosed Graves' disease patients had taken antithyroid drugs for less than 3 months. Persistent Graves' disease patients were compared with newly diagnosed Graves' disease patients by peripheral blood TCR sequencing and RNA sequencing. The study took place in China and was registered as a clinical trial. A total of roughly 35 samples underwent TCR sequencing: 13 from persistent and roughly 20 from newly diagnosed Graves' disease patients. Beyond this particular receptor, the publication reports: Only peripheral blood was studied, because thyroid tissue, the primary lesion, was inaccessible. Compared with newly diagnosed patients, persistent Graves' disease patients had lower TCR Shannon entropy and fewer highly expanded clones, which suggests clonal expansion. Persistent disease showed preferential use of TRBV28, TRBJ1-2 and TRBJ2-5, whereas newly diagnosed disease favored TRBV20-1 and TRBJ2-1. The authors acknowledged the small sample size as a limitation that may reduce accuracy. Sequencing and analysis were limited to the TCR beta chain. More public clonotypes were shared among persistent patients (around 2,600) than among newly diagnosed patients (under 1,000).

The intended sense of this specimen's time point label: newly diagnosed GD, antithyroid drugs for less than 3 months. For both TCR sequencing and RNA sequencing, RNA was extracted from PBMCs in TRIzol. The diagnosis of Graves' disease was made according to American Thyroid Association guidelines. Patients for the study were recruited at an endocrinology department in Xi'an, China. Each patient gave roughly 8.4 milliliters of peripheral blood, collected in an EDTA anticoagulant tube. Ficoll Paque Plus density gradient separation was used to isolate PBMCs, and no further T cell sorting was performed. An Agilent 2100 Bioanalyzer and agarose gel were used to assess RNA quality, and a NanoDrop 2000 was used to measure RNA concentration. The germline V gene (reference sequence) provides CDR1 GTSNPN and CDR2 SVGIG. The CDR3 starts with the cysteine, ends with the phenylalanine, and has 18 residues. Only CDR3 DNA remains: 54 bases, in frame from the first base. V was cut back by 0 bases and J by 1 base, leaving a gap of 18 bases between them.

There are many counts of this clonotype. Its antigen is unknown. No qualities accompany the bases; no much larger clone lies one base away. Library generation was performed with multiplex PCR. For sequencing, an Illumina HiSeq 4000 was employed. To build TCR beta libraries, CDR3 regions were amplified by Arm-PCR using iRepertoire HTBI primers. Before sequencing, the PCR products went through gel purification. The study's own analysis went as follows. Gene usage analysis of CDR3 amino acid clonotypes relied on the 60 or so TRBV and 14 TRBJ segments identified across samples. COPE and FqMerger were used to merge filtered high-quality paired reads into contigs. Contigs were aligned with BLAST to IMGT TRBV, TRBD and TRBJ reference genes, and CDR3 was defined per IMGT. Any clonotype with a frequency above 0.1% was classified as a highly expanded clone. Repertoire diversity was measured by Shannon entropy, and V-J evenness by the Gini coefficient. A clonotype was considered public if more than one individual shared it. The public reads were run again by TCRdb, first through fastp at Q25 and then through MiXCR, and only productive beta chains were kept. Records with the same CDR3 protein are collapsed into one entry carrying the most frequent genes and DNA. It is TCRdb's table, rather than the study itself, that gives the V and J calls and clone size. The sample table contains 530,000 or so distinct CDR3 sequences; only one count was recorded for roughly 16% of them. In total, the top ten clones hold 9.5% to 15% of the sample.

The same specimen was also included in a second study, on T cells in Graves' hyperthyroidism and ophthalmopathy. The second publication reports: Stable Graves' hyperthyroidism was defined as no progression to ophthalmopathy during 18 months of follow-up. Hyperthyroidism patients were aged 18 to 65 years and newly diagnosed, with disease duration of less than 2 months. Any patient with an uncontrolled infection, another autoimmune disease, pregnancy or lactation was excluded. Clinical symptoms, serum thyroxine and TRAb, thyroid ultrasound, and orbital computed tomography formed the basis for the diagnoses. The TCR CDR3 was subjected to a first round of RT-PCR using the HTBI primer set and the Qiagen OneStep RT-PCR kit. Most expanded thyroid clonotypes (frequency above 0.001) were also detected in blood, suggesting blood repertoires may reflect thyroid immune responses. A 13 V-J signature model separated ophthalmopathy from stable hyperthyroidism, with around 88% sensitivity and 81% to 83% specificity in cross-validation and 80%/75% in testing. In validation, the model predicted progression to ophthalmopathy with 65% to 71% sensitivity and around 72% specificity, a median of about 6 months before onset. TCR V-J signatures able to tell the groups apart were searched for in a discovery cohort of more than 90 patients, of whom more than 40 had Graves' ophthalmopathy and around 56 had stable Graves' hyperthyroidism. Whether ophthalmopathy could be predicted prospectively was tested in an independent validation cohort made up of some 20 hyperthyroidism patients plus 17 patients who later progressed to ophthalmopathy. The 80 to 100 discovery patients were randomly divided into training and test sets at a 7:3 ratio. In addition, the study compared T-cell repertoires in thyroid tissue and in blood from about 6 Graves' hyperthyroidism patients. After blood sampling, hyperthyroidism patients were treated with methimazole at a starting dose of 30 mg daily, and ophthalmopathy patients were treated with high-dose intravenous methylprednisolone. Libraries were constructed in a second round of multiplex PCR, after which size selection and purification were performed. Sequencing of the libraries was done on an Illumina HiSeq2000 using paired-end 100 bp reads. SOAPnuke was used to process the raw data, throwing out any read that contained adapters or uncalled bases, had a mean Phred below 15, or lacked an exact constant-primer or identifier match. High-quality paired reads were merged with COPE v1.2.5, and unique nucleotide sequences were defined as clonotypes. MiTCR v1.1 was used to align the clonotypes against IMGT TRBV, TRBD and TRBJ reference segments. The analysis was restricted to V-J combinations with a frequency above 0.0001, which together covered over 99% of the repertoires. A TCS score was defined as the ratio of F50 (clonal expansion) to E x V (chaos), with BLOSUM62-based TCRdist applied between CDR3 peptides within each V-J. Welch's t-statistics and random forest reduced approximately 520 V-J features to 10 to 15, which were used in a naive Bayes classifier (R e1071). Sample size was not statistically predetermined, and investigators were not blinded to group allocation. The paper reports TCR Vbeta CDR3 sequencing of fewer than 150 peripheral blood samples: around 45 ophthalmopathy, 70 to 85 hyperthyroidism and 17 progressor patients.

This receptor chain uses TRBV30 and TRBJ2-2, with the D call perhaps TRBD1 or TRBD2, as 5 bases match in each case. The sample here was peripheral blood mononuclear cells (PBMCs), taken at new diagnosis, from a patient treated with antithyroid drugs. This clonotype originated in a man aged 18 to 29 with Graves disease. Donor details come from another sample of the same person, matched by shared clones. This receptor carries the CDR3 CAWSVLRQGPLNTGELFF. The sequenced DNA: TGTGCCTGGAGTGTACTACGCCAGGGACCGCTGAACACCGGGGAGCTGTTTTTT.